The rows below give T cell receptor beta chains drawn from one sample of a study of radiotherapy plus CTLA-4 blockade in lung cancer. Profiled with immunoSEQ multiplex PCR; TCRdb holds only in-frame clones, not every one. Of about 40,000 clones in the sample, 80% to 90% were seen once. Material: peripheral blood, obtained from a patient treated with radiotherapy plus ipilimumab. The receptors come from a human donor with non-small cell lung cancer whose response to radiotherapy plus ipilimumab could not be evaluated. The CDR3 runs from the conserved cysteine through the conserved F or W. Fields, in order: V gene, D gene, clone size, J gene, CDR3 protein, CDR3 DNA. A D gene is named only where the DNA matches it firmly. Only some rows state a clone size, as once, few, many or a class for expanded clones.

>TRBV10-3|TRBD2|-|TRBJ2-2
CATTSGVGEELFF
TGTGCCACGACTAGCGGGGTAGGTGAGGAGCTGTTTTTT
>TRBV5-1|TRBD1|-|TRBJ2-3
CASSMDRGGTDTQYF
TGCGCCAGCAGCATGGACAGGGGAGGCACAGATACGCAGTATTTT
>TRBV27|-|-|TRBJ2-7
CASSNGAYEQYF
TGTGCCAGCTCTAACGGAGCCTACGAGCAGTACTTC
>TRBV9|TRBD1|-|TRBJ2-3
CASSADRGYSDTQYF
TGTGCCAGCAGCGCCGACAGGGGGTATTCAGATACGCAGTATTTT
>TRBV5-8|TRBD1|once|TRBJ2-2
CASSGDRGLTGELFF
TGTGCCAGCAGCGGGGACAGGGGATTGACCGGGGAGCTGTTTTTT
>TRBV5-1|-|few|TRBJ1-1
CASSLGQGGVFF
TGCGCCAGCAGCTTGGGGCAGGGAGGGGTCTTCTTT
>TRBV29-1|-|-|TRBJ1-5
CSVAVGGNQPQHF
TGCAGCGTTGCGGTAGGGGGCAATCAGCCCCAGCATTTT
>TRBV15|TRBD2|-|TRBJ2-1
CATSRGGGSEEQFF
TGTGCCACCAGCAGAGGCGGGGGTTCCGAGGAGCAGTTCTTC
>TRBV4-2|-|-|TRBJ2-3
CASSQGRTEGDTQYF
TGTGCCAGCAGCCAAGGCCGCACCGAGGGCGATACGCAGTATTTT
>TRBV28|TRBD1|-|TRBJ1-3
CASGPGTGLLGGNTIYF
TGTGCCAGCGGACCCGGGACAGGCCTCTTAGGTGGAAACACCATATATTTT
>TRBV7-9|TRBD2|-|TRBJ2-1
CASSFASGIGNEQFF
TGTGCCAGCAGCTTCGCTAGCGGGATTGGTAATGAGCAGTTCTTC
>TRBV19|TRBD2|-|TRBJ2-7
CASSIVPGLAAYEQYF
TGTGCCAGTAGTATAGTCCCGGGACTAGCGGCCTACGAGCAGTACTTC
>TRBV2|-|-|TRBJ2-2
CASSGGTGPNTGELFF
TGTGCCAGCAGTGGGGGAACAGGTCCGAACACCGGGGAGCTGTTTTTT
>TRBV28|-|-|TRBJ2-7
CASRQGHSIWEQYF
TGTGCCAGCAGACAAGGACACTCCATTTGGGAGCAGTACTTC
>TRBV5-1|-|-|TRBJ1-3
CASSYEQGRGNTIYF
TGCGCCAGCAGCTATGAACAGGGACGGGGAAACACCATATATTTT
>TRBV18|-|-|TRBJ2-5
CASSPLMGARETQYF
TGTGCCAGCTCACCACTGATGGGCGCCCGGGAGACCCAGTACTTC
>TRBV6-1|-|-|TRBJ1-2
CASSEFRGLREVHYGYTF
TGTGCCAGCAGTGAATTTCGGGGTTTGCGTGAAGTACACTATGGCTACACCTTC
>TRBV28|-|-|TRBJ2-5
CASSLSGGGETQYF
TGTGCCAGCAGTTTATCCGGGGGTGGGGAGACCCAGTACTTC
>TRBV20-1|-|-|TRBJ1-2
CSEQGYGYTF
TGCAGTGAACAGGGCTATGGCTACACCTTC
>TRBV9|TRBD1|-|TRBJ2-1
CASSPGTGDYNEQFF
TGTGCCAGCAGCCCAGGGACAGGGGACTACAATGAGCAGTTCTTC
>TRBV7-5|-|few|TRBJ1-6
CARSLPLVEGYNSPLHF
TGTGCCAGAAGCCTGCCCTTGGTGGAGGGCTATAATTCACCCCTCCACTTT
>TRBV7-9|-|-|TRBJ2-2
CASSFPGQTGPGPGELFF
TGTGCCAGCAGCTTTCCGGGACAAACGGGGCCCGGCCCCGGGGAGCTGTTTTTT
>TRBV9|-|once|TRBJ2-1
CASSATSRQGGNEQFF
TGTGCCAGCAGCGCTACGTCCAGGCAGGGAGGCAATGAGCAGTTCTTC
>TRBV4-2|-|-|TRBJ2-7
CASSSRQGYEQYF
TGTGCCAGCAGCTCTCGCCAGGGCTACGAGCAGTACTTC
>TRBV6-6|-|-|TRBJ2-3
CASTLASGDTQYF
TGTGCCAGCACCCTAGCCTCTGGAGATACGCAGTATTTT
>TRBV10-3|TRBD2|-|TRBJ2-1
CAISAAGGNNEQFF
TGTGCCATCAGTGCTGCGGGGGGGAACAATGAGCAGTTCTTC
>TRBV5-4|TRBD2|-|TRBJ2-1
CASSLQGLGINEQFF
TGTGCCAGCAGCTTGCAGGGACTAGGAATTAATGAGCAGTTCTTC
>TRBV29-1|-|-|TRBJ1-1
CCSWGLNTEAFF
TGCTGCTCATGGGGGCTGAACACTGAAGCTTTCTTT
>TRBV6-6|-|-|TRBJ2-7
CASRPSRLDSYEQYF
TGTGCCAGCAGGCCCTCAAGACTAGACTCCTACGAGCAGTACTTC
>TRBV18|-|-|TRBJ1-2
CASCSQGSLYGYTF
TGTGCCAGCTGTTCACAGGGTTCCCTCTATGGCTACACCTTC
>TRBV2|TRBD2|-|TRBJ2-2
CASQQREGYSGELFF
TGTGCCAGCCAACAGCGGGAGGGGTACAGCGGGGAGCTGTTTTTT
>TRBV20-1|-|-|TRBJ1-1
CSASQASAFF
TGCAGTGCTTCCCAGGCGTCGGCTTTCTTT
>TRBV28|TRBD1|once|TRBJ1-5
CASSLTQGQAYQPQHF
TGTGCCAGCAGTCTAACCCAAGGACAGGCATATCAGCCCCAGCATTTT
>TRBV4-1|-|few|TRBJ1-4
CASSHRLTTNEKLFF
TGCGCCAGCAGCCACAGGTTAACAACTAATGAAAAACTGTTTTTT
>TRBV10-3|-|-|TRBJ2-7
CAISEEGYSYEQYF
TGTGCCATCAGTGAGGAGGGTTACTCCTACGAGCAGTACTTC
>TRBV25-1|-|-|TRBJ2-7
CASSDRELYEQYF
TGTGCCAGCAGTGATCGCGAGCTCTACGAGCAGTACTTC
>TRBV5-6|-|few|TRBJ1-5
CASSLTVTGSLGNQPQHF
TGTGCCAGCAGCTTGACTGTGACGGGGAGCTTGGGCAATCAGCCCCAGCATTTT
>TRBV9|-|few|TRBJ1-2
CASSPTRTGGSYGYTF
TGTGCCAGCAGCCCAACCCGGACCGGAGGGAGCTATGGCTACACCTTC
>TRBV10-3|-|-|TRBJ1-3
CASGGLGNTIYF
TGTGCCAGCGGAGGATTGGGAAACACCATATATTTT
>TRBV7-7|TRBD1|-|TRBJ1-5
CASSPTGGGRRPQHF
TGTGCTAGCAGCCCGACAGGGGGCGGACGTCGGCCCCAGCATTTT
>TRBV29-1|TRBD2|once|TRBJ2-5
CSAGAGRRLAGEGETQYF
TGCAGCGCGGGCGCGGGACGGAGACTAGCGGGGGAGGGAGAGACCCAGTACTTC
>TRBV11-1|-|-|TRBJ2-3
CASSLGAGTDTQYF
TGTGCCAGCAGCTTAGGGGCCGGCACAGATACGCAGTATTTT
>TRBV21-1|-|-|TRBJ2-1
CASSKQGAGSYNEQFF
TGTGCCAGCAGCAAGCAGGGGGCAGGCTCCTACAATGAGCAGTTCTTC
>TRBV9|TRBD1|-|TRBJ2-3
CASSVSDRGDTQYF
TGTGCCAGCAGCGTTTCCGACAGGGGGGATACGCAGTATTTT
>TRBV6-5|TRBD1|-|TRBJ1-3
CASSVGTAGNTIYF
TGTGCCAGCAGTGTGGGGACAGCTGGAAACACCATATATTTT
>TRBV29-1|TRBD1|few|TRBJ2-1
CSVEVWDSSYNEQFF
TGCAGCGTTGAAGTATGGGACAGCTCCTACAATGAGCAGTTCTTC
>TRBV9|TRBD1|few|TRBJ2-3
CASSVAGQGTDTQYF
TGTGCCAGCAGCGTAGCGGGACAGGGCACAGATACGCAGTATTTT
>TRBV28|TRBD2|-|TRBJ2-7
CASSSSGLAREQYF
TGTGCCAGCAGTAGCTCCGGACTAGCCCGCGAGCAGTACTTC
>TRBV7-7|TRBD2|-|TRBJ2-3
CASSLGLAGTDTQYF
TGTGCTAGCAGCTTAGGACTAGCGGGGACAGATACGCAGTATTTT